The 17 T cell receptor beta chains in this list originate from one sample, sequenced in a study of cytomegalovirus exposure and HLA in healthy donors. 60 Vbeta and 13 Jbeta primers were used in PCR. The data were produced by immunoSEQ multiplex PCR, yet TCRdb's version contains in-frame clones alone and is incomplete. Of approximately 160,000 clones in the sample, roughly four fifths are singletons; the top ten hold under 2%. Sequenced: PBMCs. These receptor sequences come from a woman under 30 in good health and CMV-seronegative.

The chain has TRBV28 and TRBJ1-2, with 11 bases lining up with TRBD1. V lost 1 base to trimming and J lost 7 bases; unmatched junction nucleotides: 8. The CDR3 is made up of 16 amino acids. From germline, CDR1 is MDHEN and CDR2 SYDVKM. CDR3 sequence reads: CASSLSAGTGGGGYTF. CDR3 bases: TGTGCCAGCAGTTTATCTGCCGGGACAGGGGGGGGTGGCTACACCTTC.

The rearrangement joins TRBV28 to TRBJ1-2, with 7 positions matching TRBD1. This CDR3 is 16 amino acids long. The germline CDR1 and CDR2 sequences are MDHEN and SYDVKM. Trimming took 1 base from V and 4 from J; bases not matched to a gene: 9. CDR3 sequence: CASSLSGVDRVYGYTF. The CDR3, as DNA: TGTGCCAGCAGTTTATCCGGAGTCGACAGGGTCTATGGCTACACCTTC.

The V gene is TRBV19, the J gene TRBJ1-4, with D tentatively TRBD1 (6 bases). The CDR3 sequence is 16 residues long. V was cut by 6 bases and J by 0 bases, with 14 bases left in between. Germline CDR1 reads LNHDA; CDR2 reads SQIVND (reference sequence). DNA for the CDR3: TGTGCCAGTAGGATCGAACAGGGTGCAACTAATGAAAAACTGTTTTTT. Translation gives CASRIEQGATNEKLFF.

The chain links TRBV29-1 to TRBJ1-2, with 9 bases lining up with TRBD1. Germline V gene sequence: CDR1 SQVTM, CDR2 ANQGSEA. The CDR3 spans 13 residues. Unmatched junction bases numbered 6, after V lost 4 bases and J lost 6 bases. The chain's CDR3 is CSVAGTGTDGYTF. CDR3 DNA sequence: TGCAGCGTTGCCGGGACAGGGACCGATGGCTACACCTTC.

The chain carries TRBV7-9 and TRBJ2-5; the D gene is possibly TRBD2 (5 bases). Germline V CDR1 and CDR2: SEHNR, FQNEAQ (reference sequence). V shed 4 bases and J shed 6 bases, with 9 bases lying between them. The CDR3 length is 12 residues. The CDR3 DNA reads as TGTGCCAGCAGCTCGGGGTCGAAGACCCAGTACTTC. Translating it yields CASSSGSKTQYF.

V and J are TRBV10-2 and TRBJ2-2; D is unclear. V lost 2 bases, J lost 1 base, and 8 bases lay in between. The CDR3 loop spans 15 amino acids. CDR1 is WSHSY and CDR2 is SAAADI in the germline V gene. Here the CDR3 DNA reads TGCGCCAGCAGTGAGGATTTCAGGAACACCGGGGAGCTGTTTTTT. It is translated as CASSEDFRNTGELFF.

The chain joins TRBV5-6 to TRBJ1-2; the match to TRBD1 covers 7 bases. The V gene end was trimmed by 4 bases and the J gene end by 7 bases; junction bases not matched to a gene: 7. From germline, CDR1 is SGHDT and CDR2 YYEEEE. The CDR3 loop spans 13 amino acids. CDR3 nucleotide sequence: TGTGCCAGCAGCCGACAGGGATCGGGTGGCTACACCTTC. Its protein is CASSRQGSGGYTF.

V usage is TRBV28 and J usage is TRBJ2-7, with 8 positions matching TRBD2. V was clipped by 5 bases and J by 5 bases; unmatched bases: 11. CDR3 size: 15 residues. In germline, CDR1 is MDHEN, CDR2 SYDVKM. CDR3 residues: CASSSGSGGWDEQYF. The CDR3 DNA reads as TGTGCCAGCAGTAGCGGGAGTGGAGGTTGGGACGAGCAGTACTTC. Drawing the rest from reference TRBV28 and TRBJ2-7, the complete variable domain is DVKVTQSSRYLVKRTGEKVFLECVQDMDHENMFWYRQDPGLGLRLIYFSYDVKMKEKGDIPEGYSVSREKKERFSLILESASTNQTSMYLCASSSGSGGWDEQYFGPGTRLTVT.

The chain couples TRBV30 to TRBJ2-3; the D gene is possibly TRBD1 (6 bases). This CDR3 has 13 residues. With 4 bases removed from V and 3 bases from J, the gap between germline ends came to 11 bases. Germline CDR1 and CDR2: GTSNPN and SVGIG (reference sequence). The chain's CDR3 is CAWNRVRTDTQYF. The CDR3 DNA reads TGTGCCTGGAACAGGGTTAGGACAGATACGCAGTATTTT.

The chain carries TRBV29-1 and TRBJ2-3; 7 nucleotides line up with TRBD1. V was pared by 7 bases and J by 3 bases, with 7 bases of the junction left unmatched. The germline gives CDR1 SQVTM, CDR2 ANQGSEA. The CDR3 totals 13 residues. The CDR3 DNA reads TGCAGCGCCGAGGGGGACAGTACAGATACGCAGTATTTT. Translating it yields CSAEGDSTDTQYF.

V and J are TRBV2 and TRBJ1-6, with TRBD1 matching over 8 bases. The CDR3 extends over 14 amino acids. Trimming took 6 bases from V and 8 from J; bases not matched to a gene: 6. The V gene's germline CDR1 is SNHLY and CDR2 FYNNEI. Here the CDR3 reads CASRDRAWDSPLHF. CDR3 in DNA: TGTGCCAGCAGGGACAGGGCCTGGGATTCACCCCTCCACTTT.

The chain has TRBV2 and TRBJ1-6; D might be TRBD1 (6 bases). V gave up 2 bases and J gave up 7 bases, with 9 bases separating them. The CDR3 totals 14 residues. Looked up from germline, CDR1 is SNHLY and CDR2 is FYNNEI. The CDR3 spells CASSEQGINSPLHF. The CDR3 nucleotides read TGTGCCAGCAGTGAACAGGGGATCAATTCACCCCTCCACTTT.

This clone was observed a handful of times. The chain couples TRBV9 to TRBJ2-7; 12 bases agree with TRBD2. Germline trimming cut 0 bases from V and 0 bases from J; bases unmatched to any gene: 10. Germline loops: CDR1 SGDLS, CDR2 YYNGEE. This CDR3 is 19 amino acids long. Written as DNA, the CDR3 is TGTGCCAGCAGCGTAGTTGGGTGGACTAGCGGGAATCACTCCTACGAGCAGTACTTC. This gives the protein CASSVVGWTSGNHSYEQYF.

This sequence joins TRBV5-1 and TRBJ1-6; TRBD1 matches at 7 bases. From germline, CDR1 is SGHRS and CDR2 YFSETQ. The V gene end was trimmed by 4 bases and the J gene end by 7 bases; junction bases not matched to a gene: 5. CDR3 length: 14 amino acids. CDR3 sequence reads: CASSGWDRNSPLHF. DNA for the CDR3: TGCGCCAGCAGCGGATGGGACAGAAATTCACCCCTCCACTTT.

The CDR3 sequence: CASSLGAGNTEAFF. CDR3 nucleotide sequence: TGCGCCAGCAGCTTGGGGGCGGGAAACACTGAAGCTTTCTTT. This chain joins TRBV5-1 and TRBJ1-1, with D uncertain. V lost 0 bases, J lost 2 bases, and 8 bases lay in between. Germline CDR1 is SGHRS and CDR2 is YFSETQ. CDR3 size: 14 residues.

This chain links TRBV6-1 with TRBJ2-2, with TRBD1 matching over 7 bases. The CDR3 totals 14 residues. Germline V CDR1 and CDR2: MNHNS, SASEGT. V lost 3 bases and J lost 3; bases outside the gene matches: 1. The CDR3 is CASSEGQYTGELFF. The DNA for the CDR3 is TGTGCCAGCAGTGAGGGACAGTACACCGGGGAGCTGTTTTTT.

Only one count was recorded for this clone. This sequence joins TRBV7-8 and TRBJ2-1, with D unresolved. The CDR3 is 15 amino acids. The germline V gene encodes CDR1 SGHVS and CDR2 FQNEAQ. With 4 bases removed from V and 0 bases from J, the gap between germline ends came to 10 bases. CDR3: CASSYFEASYNEQFF. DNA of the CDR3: TGTGCCAGCAGCTATTTTGAGGCCTCCTACAATGAGCAGTTCTTC. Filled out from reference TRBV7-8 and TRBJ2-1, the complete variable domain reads GAGVSQSPRYKVAKRGQDVALRCDPISGHVSLFWYQQALGQGPEFLTYFQNEAQLDKSGLPSDRFFAERPEGSVSTLKIQRTQQEDSAVYLCASSYFEASYNEQFFGPGTRLTVL.